One sample yielded the 27 T cell receptor beta chains listed below, sequenced in a study of molecular identifiers for immune sequencing clone quantification. TCRdb ran MiXCR on the PCR reads and lists one entry per CDR3 protein. Of about 640,000 distinct CDR3 sequences listed, just under 20% are singletons. The sample consisted of naive CD8+ T cells from blood, with Jurkat cell RNA spiked in. Documented subset: FACS-sorted CD8+CD4-CCR7+CD45RA+ naive T cells. These receptors came from a human donor in good health. Some libraries in this study had Jurkat cell RNA spiked in.

For this clonotype: Just one base apart from a much larger clone, this may be a read error. The chain carries TRBV10-3 and TRBJ2-7; D is unresolved. Germline-derived CDR1 and CDR2 are ENHRY and SYGVKD. CDR3 length: 13 residues. CDR3 DNA: TGTGCCATCTGTGAGCCTGATAGGTCCGAGCAGTACTTC. Protein product: CAICEPDRSEQYF.

The sample holds a few counts of this clonotype. The chain recombines TRBV6-2 or TRBV6-3 with TRBJ1-2; no reliable D call. Deletions cut 2 bases from V and 5 bases from J, with 12 bases between. CDR1 is MNHEY, CDR2 SVGEGT, per germline. The CDR3 loop spans 14 amino acids. CDR3 sequence: CASSYGDNVYGYTF. DNA of the CDR3: TGTGCCAGCAGTTACGGTGACAACGTATATGGCTACACCTTC.

This clonotype was observed a few times. The CDR3 reads CASRWGASGNEQFF. As DNA, the CDR3 is TGTGCCAGTAGATGGGGGGCCTCTGGGAATGAGCAGTTCTTC. The chain has TRBV19 and TRBJ2-1; D is tentatively TRBD1 or TRBD2 (6 bases each). The germline V and J ends were trimmed by 6 bases and 7 bases, with 16 bases remaining between them. Germline lookup yields CDR1 LNHDA and CDR2 SQIVND (reference sequence). The CDR3 runs to 14 residues.

This clonotype was seen at least ten times. The chain uses TRBV28 and TRBJ2-3; 7 nucleotides align to TRBD2. The V gene's germline CDR1 is MDHEN and CDR2 SYDVKM. V lost 2 bases to trimming and J lost 2 bases; unmatched junction nucleotides: 4. This CDR3 contains 15 residues. The CDR3 nucleotides read TGTGCCAGCAGTTTAAGCGGGGACTACACAGATACGCAGTATTTT. Encoded protein: CASSLSGDYTDTQYF. The full variable domain, with the rest looked up from reference TRBV28 and TRBJ2-3, is DVKVTQSSRYLVKRTGEKVFLECVQDMDHENMFWYRQDPGLGLRLIYFSYDVKMKEKGDIPEGYSVSREKKERFSLILESASTNQTSMYLCASSLSGDYTDTQYFGPGTRLTVL.

This clonotype was seen repeatedly, ten times or more. The V and J genes are TRBV12-5 and TRBJ1-2; D possibly corresponds to TRBD1 (6 bases). Germline CDR1 reads LGHNT; CDR2 reads FRNRAP. CDR3 length: 14 amino acids. With 0 bases removed from V and 6 bases from J, the gap between germline ends came to 11 bases. CDR3 residues: CASGLVNRVDGYTF. Written as DNA, the CDR3 is TGTGCTAGTGGTTTGGTAAACAGGGTAGATGGCTACACCTTC.

V usage is TRBV19 and J usage is TRBJ2-7; 7 bases fit TRBD1. J lost 6 bases, V lost 9 bases, and 8 bases had no gene match. Germline V gene data show CDR1 as LNHDA and CDR2 as SQIVND (reference sequence). This CDR3 is 12 amino acids long. As DNA, the CDR3 is TGTGCCAGCTCGACAGGGAGTCGCGAGCAGTACTTC. Protein sequence: CASSTGSREQYF.

This clonotype appeared many times. The chain employs TRBV5-5 and TRBJ2-3; no firm D call. The length of the CDR3 is 16 residues. The V end lost 1 base, the J end lost 6 bases, and 18 bases lay between the germline ends. Germline CDR1 SGHKS, CDR2 YYEKEE (reference sequence). CDR3 loop: CASSLRLAQASDTQYF. CDR3 DNA: TGTGCCAGCAGCTTGAGGTTGGCTCAAGCCTCGGATACGCAGTATTTT.

V gene TRBV15 combines with J gene TRBJ2-7; 7 bases map to TRBD1. J gave up 4 bases and V 3 bases, and 12 bases lay outside the gene matches. CDR1 is LNHNV, CDR2 YYDKDF, per germline (reference sequence). This CDR3 has 16 amino acids. CDR3 protein: CATSSAPGQVNYEQYF. CDR3 bases: TGTGCCACCAGCAGTGCTCCCGGACAGGTAAATTACGAGCAGTACTTC.

This clonotype was counted ten times or more. The V call is TRBV12-3 or TRBV12-4, the J call TRBJ2-4; a possible D gene is TRBD1 (5 bases). V dropped 2 bases and J dropped 0 bases, with 11 bases sitting between them. The CDR3 covers 16 residues. The CDR3 DNA reads as TGTGCCAGCAGTTTATCGTCAGGGCGAGCCAAAAACATTCAGTACTTC. Translated: CASSLSSGRAKNIQYF.

This clonotype was recorded many times. V and J are TRBV20-1 and TRBJ2-7; 8 bases line up with TRBD2. V lost 3 bases, J lost 0 bases, and 10 bases stayed unmatched. Looked up from germline, CDR1 is DFQATT and CDR2 is SNEGSKA (reference sequence). This CDR3 has 16 residues. CDR3 bases: TGCAGTGCTAGGAGACTAGCGATTCAAGCCTCCTACGAGCAGTACTTC. Protein sequence: CSARRLAIQASYEQYF.

Points on this clonotype: Germline and junction disagree at one end, which may indicate a read error. The V and J genes are TRBV4-1 and TRBJ1-1; no firm D call. From germline, CDR1 is MGHRA and CDR2 YSYEKL. This CDR3 has 16 amino acids. The CDR3 region is CASSQDPEQFYTEAFF. The CDR3 nucleotides are TGCGCCAGCAGCCAAGACCCAGAACAGTTCTACACTGAAGCTTTCTTC.

This clonotype occurred many times. This sequence joins TRBV6-1 and TRBJ1-5, with D possibly TRBD1 on 6 matching bases. Between the trimmed V and J ends, which lost 3 bases and 7 bases, there was a span of 19 bases. CDR3 length: 16 residues. Germline-derived CDR1 and CDR2 are MNHNS and SASEGT. DNA of the CDR3: TGTGCCAGCAGTGAGAGAGGGATGGACAGCGGGCAGCCCCAGCATTTT. It encodes CASSERGMDSGQPQHF.

This clonotype was observed many times. The rearrangement joins TRBV12-3 or TRBV12-4 to TRBJ2-7, with D possibly TRBD1 on 5 matching bases. Trimming stripped 5 bases from V and 3 bases from J, with 17 bases between. The CDR3 has 15 residues. CDR3 sequence reads: CASSPRQGANYEQYF. CDR3 coding DNA: TGTGCCAGCAGTCCGAGGCAGGGTGCAAACTACGAGCAGTACTTC.

This clonotype was observed many times. The chain has TRBV7-9 and TRBJ2-6; D might be TRBD1 (6 bases). Germline values: CDR1 SEHNR, CDR2 FQNEAQ (reference sequence). CDR3 size: 20 residues. V was shortened by 5 bases and J by 0 bases, with 23 bases between the two germline ends. The CDR3 here is CASSPAIGTPPNSGANVLTF. As DNA, the CDR3 is TGTGCCAGCAGCCCCGCCATCGGGACACCACCGAACTCTGGGGCCAACGTCCTGACTTTC.

Turning to this clonotype: A much larger clone differs from this one at a single base, so this may be a read error. The gene calls are TRBV19 and TRBJ2-4, with D tentatively TRBD1 (6 bases). Germline CDR1 and CDR2: LNHDA and SQIVND (reference sequence). The V gene lost 6 bases and the J gene lost 15 bases, with 15 bases spanning the gap. The CDR3 length is 11 residues. The CDR3 loop reads CASSLQGNRYF. The CDR3 DNA reads as TGTGCCAGTAGCCTACAGGGAAATCGGTACTTC.

The table lists this clonotype with many counts. The chain joins TRBV7-9 to TRBJ2-1, with a weak D call TRBD1 (6 bases). This CDR3 contains 15 residues. V lost 4 bases and J 8 bases, leaving 18 bases between the germline ends. Germline loops: CDR1 SEHNR, CDR2 FQNEAQ (reference sequence). The CDR3, as DNA: TGTGCCAGCAGCTCCGAGAGGGGGTACACGGATGAGCAGTTCTTC. Translation gives CASSSERGYTDEQFF.

The gene calls are TRBV19 and TRBJ1-1; D is undetermined. V gave up 5 bases and J gave up 7 bases, with 8 bases separating them. The CDR3 sequence is 11 residues long. Looked up from germline, CDR1 is LNHDA and CDR2 is SQIVND (reference sequence). The CDR3 reads CASSWGNEAFF. CDR3 nucleotide sequence: TGTGCCAGTAGTTGGGGAAATGAAGCTTTCTTT.

This clonotype was recorded many times. V usage is TRBV25-1 and J usage is TRBJ2-3; the match to TRBD2 covers 10 bases. V lost 0 bases, J lost 4 bases, and 4 bases stayed unmatched. The CDR3 runs to 16 residues. Germline-derived CDR1 and CDR2 are MGHDK and SYGVNS. This CDR3 is CASSEYLAGVPDTQYF. CDR3 DNA: TGTGCCAGCAGTGAATACCTAGCGGGAGTGCCAGATACGCAGTATTTT.

This clonotype occurred many times. CDR3 DNA: TGTGCCAGCAGTTACGGACTAGCGGGATACGAGCAGTACTTC. This gives the protein CASSYGLAGYEQYF. The chain recombines TRBV6-5 with TRBJ2-7, with 12 bases fitting TRBD2. Germline-derived CDR1 and CDR2 are MNHEY and SVGAGI. There are 14 residues in the CDR3. J lost 4 bases, V lost 2 bases, and 0 bases had no gene match.

With regard to this clonotype: This may stem from a read error, because a much larger clone lies one nucleotide away. The CDR3 DNA is TGTGCCGGCAGCGAGGAGGGGCAGCAGACAGATACGCAGTATTTT. Residues: CAGSEEGQQTDTQYF. This chain uses TRBV9 with TRBJ2-3, with D possibly matching TRBD2 (6 bases). Germline V CDR1 and CDR2: SGDLS, YYNGEE. CDR3 length: 15 amino acids.

This clonotype was counted between two and nine times. CDR3 sequence: CSVSGVSSYEQYF. The CDR3 region has the DNA TGCAGCGTGAGCGGGGTGAGCTCCTACGAGCAGTACTTC. The V and J genes are TRBV29-1 and TRBJ2-7; 7 bases fit TRBD2. Unmatched junction bases numbered 5, after V lost 6 bases and J lost 0 bases. This CDR3 is 13 amino acids long. CDR1 is SQVTM, CDR2 ANQGSEA, per germline.

Turning to this clonotype: The junction shows a germline mismatch at one end, possibly a read error. The chain recombines TRBV18 with TRBJ2-5; no reliable D call. The germline CDR1 and CDR2 sequences are KGHSH and LQKENI. This CDR3 is built from 14 residues. The CDR3 spells CASSPAAGRETQHF. The DNA of the CDR3 is TGTGCCAGCTCACCGGCGGCAGGTAGAGAGACCCAGCACTTC.

CDR3 sequence (DNA): TGTGCCAGCAGGCCTAGCGGGATTTTCGTGGAGACCCAGTACTTC. It is translated as CASRPSGIFVETQYF. This chain connects TRBV25-1 to TRBJ2-5, with 9 bases aligning to TRBD2. J was trimmed by 5 bases and V by 6 bases; bases with no gene match: 10. Looked up from germline, CDR1 is MGHDK and CDR2 is SYGVNS. The CDR3 totals 15 residues.

This clonotype was seen at least ten times. V and J are TRBV29-1 and TRBJ2-5, with D unresolved. V gave up 3 bases and J gave up 2 bases, with 4 bases separating them. From germline, CDR1 is SQVTM and CDR2 ANQGSEA. The CDR3 spans 11 residues. CDR3 nucleotide sequence: TGCAGCGTTGAGGGACAAGAGACCCAGTACTTC. Its protein is CSVEGQETQYF.

This clonotype occurred once. The V gene is TRBV28, the J gene TRBJ1-5, with D hard to call. The CDR3 contains 13 residues. The germline CDR1 and CDR2 sequences are MDHEN and SYDVKM. The ends were cut back, 7 bases at V and 3 bases at J, with 10 bases in the middle. In nucleotides, the CDR3 is TGTGCCAGCACCCCATTCCCCAATCAGCCCCAGCATTTT. Its translation: CASTPFPNQPQHF.

This clonotype was counted between two and nine times. The gene calls are TRBV28 and TRBJ1-2; TRBD1 aligns across 8 bases. The CDR3 runs to 15 residues. V shed 2 bases, J shed 3 bases, and the junction held 5 bases outside the gene matches. Germline CDR1 is MDHEN and CDR2 is SYDVKM. The CDR3 region is CASSLGAGGYYGYTF. In DNA form, the CDR3 reads TGTGCCAGCAGTTTAGGTGCAGGGGGCTACTATGGCTACACCTTC.

This clonotype was detected many times. The V call is TRBV7-2, the J call TRBJ2-7, with D perhaps matching TRBD1 (5 bases). This CDR3 is built from 13 residues. V was cut by 5 bases and J by 3 bases, with 11 bases left in between. Germline lookup yields CDR1 SGHTA and CDR2 FQGNSA. The CDR3 is CASSPWTLYEQYF. CDR3 nucleotides: TGTGCCAGCAGCCCATGGACACTCTACGAGCAGTACTTC.